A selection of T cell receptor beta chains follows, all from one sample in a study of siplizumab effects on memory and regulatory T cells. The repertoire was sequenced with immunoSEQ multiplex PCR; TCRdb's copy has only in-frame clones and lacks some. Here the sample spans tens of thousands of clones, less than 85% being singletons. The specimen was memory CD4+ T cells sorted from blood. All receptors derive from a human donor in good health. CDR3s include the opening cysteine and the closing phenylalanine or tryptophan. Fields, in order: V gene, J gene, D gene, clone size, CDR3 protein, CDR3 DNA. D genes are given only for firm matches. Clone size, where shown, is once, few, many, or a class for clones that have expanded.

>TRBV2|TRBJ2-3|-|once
CATRRTDTQYF
TGTGCCACTCGTCGGACAGATACGCAGTATTTT
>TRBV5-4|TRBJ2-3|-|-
CASSRGGDSDTQYF
TGTGCCAGCAGTAGGGGGGGTGACTCAGATACGCAGTATTTT
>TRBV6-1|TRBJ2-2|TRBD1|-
CASQTGQGAGELFF
TGTGCCAGCCAGACGGGACAGGGGGCCGGGGAGCTGTTTTTT
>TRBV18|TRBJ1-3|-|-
CASSPPGVAGNTIYF
TGTGCCAGCTCACCCCCCGGGGTCGCTGGAAACACCATATATTTT
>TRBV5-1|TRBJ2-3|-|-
CASSLEGSTDTQYF
TGCGCCAGCAGCTTGGAGGGCAGCACAGATACGCAGTATTTT
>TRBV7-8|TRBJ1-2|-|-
CASSPQGLYGYTF
TGTGCCAGCAGCCCGCAGGGACTCTATGGCTACACCTTC
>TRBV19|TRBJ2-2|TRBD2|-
CASSPGASGRRGTGELFF
TGTGCCAGTAGTCCCGGCGCTAGCGGGAGACGCGGCACCGGGGAGCTGTTTTTT
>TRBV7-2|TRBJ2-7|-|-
CASSFGDVISYEQYF
TGTGCCAGCAGCTTTGGGGACGTTATCTCCTACGAGCAGTACTTC
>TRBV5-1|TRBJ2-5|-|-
CASSLEETQYF
TGCGCCAGCAGCTTGGAAGAGACCCAGTACTTC
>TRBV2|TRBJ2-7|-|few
CASLRSSEQYF
TGTGCCAGTCTAAGGTCATCCGAGCAGTACTTC
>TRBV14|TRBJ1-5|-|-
CASSPQGIQPQHF
TGTGCCAGCAGCCCGCAGGGGATTCAGCCCCAGCATTTT
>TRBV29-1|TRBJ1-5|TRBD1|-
CSVAFGQENQPQHF
TGCAGCGTTGCATTTGGACAGGAGAATCAGCCCCAGCATTTT
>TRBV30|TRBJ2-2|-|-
CAWRGDTGELFF
TGTGCCTGGAGGGGCGACACCGGGGAGCTGTTTTTT
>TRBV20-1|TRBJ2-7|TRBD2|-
CSAWEGRQYF
TGCAGTGCTTGGGAGGGGCGGCAGTACTTC
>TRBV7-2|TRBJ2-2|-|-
CASSLHQDRALFF
TGTGCCAGCAGCCTACATCAGGACCGGGCGCTGTTTTTT
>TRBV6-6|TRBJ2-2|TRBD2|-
CASTKASGSSGELLF
TGTGCCAGCACCAAGGCTAGCGGGAGTTCCGGGGAGCTGCTTTTT
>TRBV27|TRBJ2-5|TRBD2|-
CASSHGTSGRPDQETQYF
TGTGCCAGCAGTCACGGGACTAGCGGGAGGCCAGACCAAGAGACCCAGTACTTC
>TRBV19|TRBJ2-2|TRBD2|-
CASSIESSGGSGGELFF
TGTGCCAGTAGTATAGAGTCGTCGGGGGGGTCAGGCGGGGAGCTGTTTTTT
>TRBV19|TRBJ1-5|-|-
CASSAGTPQHF
TGTGCCAGTAGCGCCGGGACGCCCCAGCATTTT
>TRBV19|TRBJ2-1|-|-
CASSYGNEQFF
TGTGCCAGTAGTTATGGGAATGAGCAGTTCTTC
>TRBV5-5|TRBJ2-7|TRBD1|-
CASSLGVPGQSSYEQYF
TGTGCCAGCAGCTTGGGAGTTCCGGGACAGAGCTCCTACGAGCAGTACTTC
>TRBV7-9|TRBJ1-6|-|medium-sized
CATNSGTDNSPLHF
TGTGCCACCAACTCCGGGACGGATAATTCACCCCTCCACTTT